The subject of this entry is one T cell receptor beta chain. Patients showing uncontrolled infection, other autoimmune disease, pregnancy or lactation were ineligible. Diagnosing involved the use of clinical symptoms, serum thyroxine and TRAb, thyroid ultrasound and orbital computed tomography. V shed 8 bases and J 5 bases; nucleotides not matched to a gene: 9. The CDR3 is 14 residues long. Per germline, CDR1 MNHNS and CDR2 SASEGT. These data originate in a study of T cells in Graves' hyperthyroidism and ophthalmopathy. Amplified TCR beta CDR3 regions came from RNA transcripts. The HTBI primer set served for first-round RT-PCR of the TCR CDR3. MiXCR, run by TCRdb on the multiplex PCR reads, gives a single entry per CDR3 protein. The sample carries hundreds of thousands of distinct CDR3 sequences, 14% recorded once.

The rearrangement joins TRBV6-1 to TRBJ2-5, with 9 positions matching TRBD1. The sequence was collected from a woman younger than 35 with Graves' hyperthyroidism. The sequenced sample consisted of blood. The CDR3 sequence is CASRLGQGRETQYF. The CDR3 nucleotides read TGTGCCAGCCGCCTTGGACAGGGGCGGGAGACCCAGTACTTC.